The sequence of this T cell receptor beta chain was determined in a study of cytomegalovirus exposure and HLA in healthy donors. Broader study findings: Some V segments, TRBV6-2 and TRBV6-3 among them, were indistinguishable and were therefore excluded.

Comments on this clone: What it recognizes is unknown.

The PCR had 60 Vbeta and 13 Jbeta primers. The protocol was immunoSEQ multiplex PCR, while the TCRdb copy is restricted to in-frame clones and leaves out a portion. The data show roughly 130,000 clones, with about 85% seen just once and approximately 2.8% held by the top ten. The CDR3 is 14 amino acids. The germline V gene encodes CDR1 SGHTA and CDR2 FQGNSA. V gave up 2 bases and J gave up 4 bases, with 11 bases separating them. This clonotype was sampled from a female donor in good health and CMV-seronegative. The sample was PBMCs. The V gene is TRBV7-2, the J gene TRBJ1-1; possible D gene TRBD1, 6 bases. The CDR3 is CASSLPGVITEAFF. CDR3 coding DNA: TGTGCCAGCAGCTTACCAGGGGTGATCACTGAAGCTTTCTTT.